This entry features one T cell receptor (beta chain) sequence. Its antigen is undetermined. This specimen comes from a study of T cells in Graves' hyperthyroidism and ophthalmopathy. Study results and caveats: A model of 13 V-J features distinguished ophthalmopathy from stable hyperthyroidism. Most expanded thyroid clonotypes above 0.001 also appeared in blood.

Patients were aged 18 to 65, had disease duration under 2 months, and had newly diagnosed hyperthyroidism. PBMCs were obtained from under 13 ml fresh peripheral blood. The V gene's germline CDR1 is SGHNT and CDR2 YYREEE (reference sequence). The CDR3 runs 12 residues. V gave up 0 bases and J gave up 8 bases, with 6 bases separating them. From RNA transcripts, TCR beta CDR3 regions were amplified. Primed by the HTBI set, a first-round RT-PCR was run on the TCR CDR3. TCRdb analysed the multiplex PCR reads with MiXCR anew, one entry per CDR3 protein. Of about 360,000 distinct CDR3 sequences in the sample, roughly 25% were seen once.

The clonotype comes from a man aged 50-60 years with Graves' hyperthyroidism. The sample comprised blood. The chain recombines TRBV5-4 with TRBJ1-3; D is uncertain. The CDR3 nucleotides are TGTGCCAGCAGCTTGGAAGGTGACACCATATATTTT. Translated, it gives CASSLEGDTIYF.